The next 25 T cell receptor beta chains were all read from a single sample in a study of T cell responses to AZD1222 COVID-19 vaccine. Here immunoSEQ multiplex PCR was the method, and the copy in TCRdb shows in-frame clones only, minus some. The top ten clones hold about 3.3% of a sample with roughly 140,000 clones, 90% of them seen once. Material: peripheral blood, obtained 28 days after the second AZD1222 dose. The receptors derive from an adult who received the AZD1222 COVID-19 vaccine.

The CDR3 reads CASQLGTSNYGYTF. In DNA form, the CDR3 reads TGTGCCAGCCAACTTGGGACGTCCAACTATGGCTACACCTTC. The rearrangement links TRBV6-5 to TRBJ1-2, with TRBD1 as a possible D gene (5 bases). The CDR3 sequence is 14 residues long. The germline gives CDR1 MNHEY, CDR2 SVGAGI. Trimming shortened V by 8 bases and J by 2 bases, and 15 bases separated the two germline ends.

The rearrangement links TRBV4-1 to TRBJ2-7; TRBD1 or TRBD2 may be the D gene (5 bases each). The V gene lost 0 bases and the J gene lost 13 bases, with 16 bases spanning the gap. Germline-derived CDR1 and CDR2 are MGHRA and YSYEKL. There are 13 residues in the CDR3. CDR3 coding DNA: TGCGCCAGCAGCCAAGATTTCGCCGGGACGGTTTACTTC. Encoded protein: CASSQDFAGTVYF.

This clone was observed a single time. The V gene is TRBV2, the J gene TRBJ2-1, with 8 bases matching TRBD2. V dropped 1 base and J dropped 8; count of bases not matched to a gene: 13. The length of the CDR3 is 17 residues. The germline gives CDR1 SNHLY, CDR2 FYNNEI. The chain's CDR3 is CASSEDGLAGFTDEQFF. The CDR3 DNA reads as TGTGCCAGCAGTGAAGATGGTCTAGCGGGTTTTACGGATGAGCAGTTCTTC.

This chain links TRBV6-5 with TRBJ2-6, with D hard to call. Trimming cost V 8 bases and J 0 bases, with 5 bases left between them. CDR1 MNHEY and CDR2 SVGAGI come from the germline V gene. This CDR3 spans 13 amino acids. In DNA, the CDR3 is TGTGCCAGCCAGATCTCTGGGGCCAACGTCCTGACTTTC. Translation gives CASQISGANVLTF.

The chain is built from TRBV25-1 and TRBJ2-7, with TRBD2 as a possible D gene (5 bases). This CDR3 comprises 15 residues. From germline, CDR1 is MGHDK and CDR2 SYGVNS. Trimming removed 1 base from V and 3 bases from J, with 13 bases in between. DNA for the CDR3: TGTGCCAGCAGTGAATCCGGTAGCGTCAGCTACGAGCAGTACTTC. It codes for CASSESGSVSYEQYF.

The chain joins TRBV14 to TRBJ1-1; unclear D gene. CDR1 and CDR2 (germline): SGHDN, FVKESK. The CDR3 sequence is 13 residues long. Trimming removed 4 bases from V and 0 bases from J, with 6 bases in between. The CDR3 loop is CASSLHLNTEAFF. CDR3 in DNA: TGTGCCAGCAGCCTCCACCTGAACACTGAAGCTTTCTTT.

The chain has TRBV9 and TRBJ1-2, with a tentative D call TRBD1 (6 bases). This CDR3 comprises 13 residues. V shed 4 bases and J shed 1 base, with 8 bases lying between them. Germline CDR1 SGDLS, CDR2 YYNGEE. CDR3 coding DNA: TGTGCCAGCAGCCAGGACAGTAACTATGGCTACACCTTC. Encoded protein: CASSQDSNYGYTF.

The CDR3 region is CASSISDRGNQPQHF. The CDR3 DNA sequence: TGTGCCAGTAGTATTTCCGACAGGGGCAATCAGCCCCAGCATTTT. The chain links TRBV19 to TRBJ1-5; TRBD1 aligns across 7 bases. Germline trimming cut 3 bases from V and 2 bases from J; bases unmatched to any gene: 4. CDR3 length: 15 amino acids. Per germline, CDR1 LNHDA and CDR2 SQIVND (reference sequence).

This chain joins TRBV9 and TRBJ1-2, with 9 bases fitting TRBD1. With 3 bases clipped from V and 8 bases from J, the junction kept 11 bases outside the gene matches. The CDR3 has 15 residues. Germline CDR1 is SGDLS and CDR2 is YYNGEE. The CDR3 is CASSAGPGQGLGYTF. The CDR3 DNA reads as TGTGCCAGCAGCGCAGGACCGGGACAGGGATTAGGCTACACCTTC.

This rearrangement joins TRBV6-2 or TRBV6-3 to TRBJ1-5, with 9 bases fitting TRBD1. The CDR3 length is 19 residues. From germline, CDR1 is MNHEY and CDR2 SVGEGT. Trimming cost V 2 bases and J 4 bases; bases outside gene matches: 15. As DNA, the CDR3 is TGTGCCAGCAGTTACCTCCCCGGGACAGGGAATAGGGGGAATCAGCCCCAGCATTTT. This translates into CASSYLPGTGNRGNQPQHF.

J is TRBJ1-4 and V is TRBV5-5, with D uncertain. This CDR3 has 14 residues. V was shortened by 0 bases and J by 4 bases, with 7 bases between the two germline ends. Germline V gene sequence: CDR1 SGHKS, CDR2 YYEKEE (reference sequence). The DNA for the CDR3 is TGTGCCAGCAGCTTGGGGAACCTTAATGAAAAACTGTTTTTT. This translates into CASSLGNLNEKLFF.

This chain joins TRBV13 and TRBJ2-3, with a possible D match to TRBD2 (6 bases). There are 15 residues in the CDR3. V gave up 5 bases and J gave up 2 bases, with 14 bases separating them. CDR1 PRHDT and CDR2 FYEKMQ come from the germline V gene (reference sequence). The CDR3 region is CASSGDLGSTDTQYF. CDR3 DNA sequence: TGTGCCAGCAGCGGGGACTTGGGGTCCACAGATACGCAGTATTTT. Drawing the rest from reference TRBV13 and TRBJ2-3, the complete variable domain is AAGVIQSPRHLIKEKRETATLKCYPIPRHDTVYWYQQGPGQDPQFLISFYEKMQSDKGSIPDRFSAQQFSDYHSELNMSSLELGDSALYFCASSGDLGSTDTQYFGPGTRLTVL.

V is TRBV25-1 and J is TRBJ1-2; D gene unclear. Per germline, CDR1 MGHDK and CDR2 SYGVNS. Deletions cut 4 bases from V and 0 bases from J, with 18 bases between. The CDR3 loop spans 17 amino acids. The CDR3 spells CASSAASHSHPNYGYTF. The DNA for the CDR3 is TGTGCCAGCAGTGCTGCATCCCACAGCCACCCTAACTATGGCTACACCTTC.

The CDR3 loop is CASSRGGGSTEAFF. Here the CDR3 DNA reads TGTGCCAGCAGCCGGGGGGGAGGTAGTACTGAAGCTTTCTTT. The chain has TRBV6-5 and TRBJ1-1, with a possible D match to TRBD1 (5 bases). The ends were cut back, 6 bases at V and 5 bases at J, with 16 bases in the middle. Germline CDR1 and CDR2: MNHEY and SVGAGI. The length of the CDR3 is 14 residues.

This chain links TRBV6-6 with TRBJ1-5; maybe TRBD1 (5 bases). This CDR3 contains 14 residues. V was cut by 0 bases and J by 2 bases, with 5 bases left in between. Germline assignment: CDR1 MNHNY and CDR2 SVGAGI (reference sequence). CDR3 DNA sequence: TGTGCCAGCAGTTACTCGGGGGGCAATCAGCCCCAGCATTTT. Residues: CASSYSGGNQPQHF.

The chain is built from TRBV19 and TRBJ2-5; D ambiguous. V was cut by 5 bases and J by 2 bases, with 15 bases left in between. Looked up from germline, CDR1 is LNHDA and CDR2 is SQIVND (reference sequence). The CDR3 loop spans 15 amino acids. CDR3 region: CASSPKVGRQETQYF. The CDR3 DNA is TGTGCCAGTAGTCCAAAGGTCGGCAGACAAGAGACCCAGTACTTC.

The chain recombines TRBV12-3 or TRBV12-4 with TRBJ1-6; a weak D match, TRBD1 (5 bases). The CDR3 has 11 amino acids. V lost 5 bases and J lost 9, with 5 bases in between. CDR3 protein: CASSQGSPLHF. For the CDR3, the DNA is TGTGCCAGCAGTCAGGGTTCACCCCTCCACTTT.

The CDR3 reads CASSYKGYTDTQYF. The DNA of the CDR3 is TGTGCCAGCAGTTACAAGGGCTACACAGATACGCAGTATTTT. The chain employs TRBV6-5 and TRBJ2-3; D uncertain. The CDR3 is 14 residues long. V was cut by 2 bases and J by 2 bases, with 8 bases left in between. CDR1 MNHEY and CDR2 SVGAGI come from the germline V gene.

V is TRBV18 and J is TRBJ1-3; 11 positions match TRBD1. V trimming: 4 bases; J trimming: 0 bases; junction bases outside the gene matches: 2. CDR1 is KGHSH, CDR2 LQKENI, per germline. The CDR3 spans 16 residues. CDR3 DNA: TGTGCCAGCTCACTGGGGACAGGGGGCTCTGGAAACACCATATATTTT. The encoded protein is CASSLGTGGSGNTIYF.

The V gene is TRBV11-2, the J gene TRBJ2-7; tentatively, D is TRBD2 (5 bases). This CDR3 is 14 amino acids long. Trimming cost V 1 base and J 6 bases, with 13 bases left between them. The germline V gene encodes CDR1 SGHAT and CDR2 FQNNGV. The CDR3 region has the DNA TGTGCCAGCAGCTTAGTTCAAGCGGTGAGCGAGCAGTACTTC. It codes for CASSLVQAVSEQYF. Supplemented by reference TRBV11-2 and TRBJ2-7, the full variable domain reads EAGVAQSPRYKIIEKRQSVAFWCNPISGHATLYWYQQILGQGPKLLIQFQNNGVVDDSQLPKDRFSAERLKGVDSTLKIQPAKLEDSAVYLCASSLVQAVSEQYFGPGTRLTVT.

The chain combines TRBV23-1 with TRBJ1-4; 7 bases align to TRBD1. TRBV23-1 is annotated as an ORF whose role is uncertain. Trimming at V came to 8 bases and at J to 5 bases, leaving 17 bases not matched to a gene. The CDR3 loop spans 17 amino acids. This CDR3 reads CASGPTRPGQWNEKLFF. CDR3 nucleotides: TGCGCCAGCGGCCCCACCCGTCCGGGACAGTGGAATGAAAAACTGTTTTTT.

The sample holds one count of this clone. V is TRBV10-1 and J is TRBJ2-1, with D unclear. The germline gives CDR1 WNHNN, CDR2 SYGVQD (reference sequence). The ends were cut back, 3 bases at V and 7 bases at J, with 7 bases in the middle. This CDR3 region has 12 residues. The CDR3, as DNA: TGCGCCAGCAGTGATATTCGAAATGAGCAGTTCTTC. Protein: CASSDIRNEQFF.

This clone was seen a single time. The J gene is TRBJ1-4, the V gene TRBV7-9; perhaps TRBD1 as D (5 bases). Germline V gene data show CDR1 as SEHNR and CDR2 as FQNEAQ (reference sequence). The V end lost 2 bases, the J end lost 0 bases, and 16 bases lay between the germline ends. This CDR3 comprises 18 residues. The DNA of the CDR3 is TGTGCCAGCAGCTTACTCACAGGTGTATCGTCAACTAATGAAAAACTGTTTTTT. Its translation is CASSLLTGVSSTNEKLFF.

The rearrangement uses TRBV29-1 and TRBJ1-1; D not certain. Germline assignment: CDR1 SQVTM and CDR2 ANQGSEA. This CDR3 is built from 12 residues. Trimming took 5 bases from V and 0 from J, leaving 7 bases between them. CDR3 coding DNA: TGCAGCGTTCAGGCTATGAACACTGAAGCTTTCTTT. Its protein is CSVQAMNTEAFF.

The V gene is TRBV4-2, the J gene TRBJ1-2; D ambiguous. This CDR3 is built from 16 residues. The germline V gene encodes CDR1 LGHNA and CDR2 YNFKEQ. Trimming shortened V by 1 base and J by 0 bases, and 12 bases separated the two germline ends. DNA for the CDR3: TGTGCCAGCAGCCAAGCGGCGGAGGGAACTAACTATGGCTACACCTTC. Its translation is CASSQAAEGTNYGYTF.